The 12 T cell receptor beta chains below come from one sample, sequenced in a study of blood T cell repertoires in COVID-19 (TCRdb year 2020). The library relied on the immunoSEQ multiplex PCR assay. TCRdb re-hosts the immuneACCESS table, in-frame sequences only. Its copies lack some clones; in the studies checked, an unresolved V gene accounts for under half of them, and the cause for the rest is not known. Recorded for this sample are over 150,000 clones; around nine tenths of them occurred a single time. The top ten clones comprise approximately 0.56% of the sample. The sample taken for sequencing was peripheral blood. The receptor source for this set is a man aged 45-65 years with acute or convalescent COVID-19.

The chain is built from TRBV18 and TRBJ2-1; 9 bases map to TRBD2. V dropped 6 bases and J dropped 15; count of bases not matched to a gene: 12. CDR1 is KGHSH, CDR2 LQKENI, per germline. The CDR3 length is 13 residues. The CDR3 region is CASSLWTSAESFF. CDR3 DNA sequence: TGTGCCAGCTCGCTATGGACTAGCGCAGAGTCGTTCTTC.

The chain links TRBV29-1 to TRBJ2-3; 8 nucleotides line up with TRBD2. The ends lost 8 bases at V and 2 bases at J; junction bases unmatched: 9. This CDR3 contains 14 residues. Germline values: CDR1 SQVTM, CDR2 ANQGSEA. CDR3 protein: CSLRLLADTDTQYF. The CDR3 DNA is TGCAGCCTACGGCTACTAGCGGACACAGATACGCAGTATTTT.

The chain joins TRBV19 to TRBJ2-1; TRBD2 aligns across 11 bases. CDR1 and CDR2 (germline): LNHDA, SQIVND (reference sequence). The CDR3 totals 13 residues. Trimming removed 5 bases from V and 12 bases from J; junction bases left unmatched: 6. The CDR3 DNA is TGTGCCAGTAGTTCGACTAGCGGGACCAGGCAGTTCTTC. This encodes CASSSTSGTRQFF.

The genes are TRBV7-2 and TRBJ1-4; the D gene is possibly TRBD1 (5 bases). Germline CDR1 reads SGHTA; CDR2 reads FQGNSA. The CDR3 sequence is 16 residues long. Trimming shortened V by 2 bases and J by 4 bases, and 14 bases separated the two germline ends. CDR3 amino acids: CASSLRGGIDNEKLFF. CDR3 nucleotides: TGTGCCAGCAGCTTAAGGGGTGGGATTGATAATGAAAAACTGTTTTTT.

The V gene is TRBV2, the J gene TRBJ1-1; 7 bases align to TRBD1. This CDR3 is built from 13 residues. Trimming removed 6 bases from V and 4 bases from J; junction bases left unmatched: 5. In germline, CDR1 is SNHLY, CDR2 FYNNEI. The CDR3 loop reads CASRRGQGTEAFF. CDR3 coding DNA: TGTGCCAGCAGAAGGGGGCAGGGCACTGAAGCTTTCTTT.

V usage is TRBV6-2 or TRBV6-3 and J usage is TRBJ2-7, with D perhaps TRBD2 (5 bases). CDR1 is MNHEY and CDR2 is SVGEGT in the germline V gene. This CDR3 contains 14 residues. V lost 1 base and J 5 bases, leaving 12 bases between the germline ends. The DNA of the CDR3 is TGTGCCAGCAGTTACTGGGCTAGCCTAGACGAGCAGTACTTC. The encoded protein is CASSYWASLDEQYF.

This sequence joins TRBV2 and TRBJ2-2; 8 nucleotides line up with TRBD1. CDR3 length: 13 amino acids. V gave up 11 bases and J gave up 2 bases; unmatched junction bases: 4. Germline V CDR1 and CDR2: SNHLY, FYNNEI. The CDR3 DNA follows: TGTGCCTGCGGACAGGGAAACACCGGGGAGCTGTTTTTT. Translated: CACGQGNTGELFF.

This rearrangement joins TRBV7-9 to TRBJ2-7; 7 bases agree with TRBD1. Trimming removed 4 bases from V and 0 bases from J; junction bases left unmatched: 9. CDR1 and CDR2 (germline): SEHNR, FQNEAQ (reference sequence). The CDR3 has 16 amino acids. The CDR3 sequence is CASSSDRRGSSYEQYF. The CDR3 DNA follows: TGTGCCAGCAGCTCAGATCGCAGGGGGTCCTCCTACGAGCAGTACTTC.

The chain is built from TRBV10-3 and TRBJ2-3, with D possibly matching TRBD2 (6 bases). This CDR3 is built from 14 residues. The V end lost 2 bases, the J end lost 0 bases, and 6 bases lay between the germline ends. CDR1 and CDR2 (germline): ENHRY, SYGVKD. The CDR3 loop is CAISEGGSTDTQYF. For the CDR3, the DNA is TGTGCCATCAGTGAGGGGGGGAGCACAGATACGCAGTATTTT.

This clone was seen a few times. This sequence joins TRBV5-6 and TRBJ2-7; D may be TRBD1 (5 bases). The CDR3 sequence is 14 residues long. The germline gives CDR1 SGHDT, CDR2 YYEEEE. V lost 0 bases to trimming and J lost 6 bases, with 13 bases between them. The CDR3 bases are TGTGCCAGCAGCTTGGGACAGCCGTCCGTCGAGCAGTACGTC. The encoded protein is CASSLGQPSVEQYV.

The chain joins TRBV18 to TRBJ2-1; 13 nucleotides agree with TRBD2. Germline-derived CDR1 and CDR2 are KGHSH and LQKENI. This CDR3 has 17 residues. The junction had 9 bases not matched to a gene; V was cut back by 3 bases and J by 7 bases. As DNA, the CDR3 is TGTGCCAGCTCACCCCAGACTAGCGGGAGGCACCCAAATGAGCAGTTCTTC. Residues: CASSPQTSGRHPNEQFF.

CDR3 in DNA: TGCGCCAGCAGCCGTGGGGACAGGGGTTCTGAAGCTTTCTTT. Protein: CASSRGDRGSEAFF. The chain has TRBV5-1 and TRBJ1-1, with 10 bases fitting TRBD1. Germline assignment: CDR1 SGHRS and CDR2 YFSETQ. Unmatched junction bases numbered 6, after V lost 4 bases and J lost 6 bases. The CDR3 extends over 14 amino acids.